In its sample, the clone carrying this T cell receptor beta chain was seen once. No antigen is known for it. CD4+ T cells specific for antigen were expanded with viral peptide pools by the ViraFEST assay before sequencing. Subsequent to 10 days of culture, CD4+ T cells were isolated. Cultures had half their medium replaced with IL-2 medium on days 3 and 7. This record comes from a study of vaccination effects on CD4 cells after COVID-19. Study-level findings and limits: In the study, convalescent patients were few, and early post-infection timepoints were absent.

The V end was cut by 3 bases, the J end by 2 bases, with 8 bases between. The germline gives CDR1 LNHDA, CDR2 SQIVND (reference sequence). The CDR3 runs to 14 residues. Assay used: immunoSEQ multiplex PCR; TCRdb lists only in-frame clones, some missing. The sample contains about 79,000 clones, around four fifths of which appear only once. The source was CD4+ T cells from PBMCs cultured with HCoV-229E spike peptides, collected before COVID-19 vaccination. The source is a human donor who received a COVID-19 vaccine. This sequence joins TRBV19 and TRBJ1-5; the D is unclear. DNA for the CDR3: TGTGCCAGTAGTATGGGGTTAGGCAATCAGCCCCAGCATTTT. This translates into CASSMGLGNQPQHF.